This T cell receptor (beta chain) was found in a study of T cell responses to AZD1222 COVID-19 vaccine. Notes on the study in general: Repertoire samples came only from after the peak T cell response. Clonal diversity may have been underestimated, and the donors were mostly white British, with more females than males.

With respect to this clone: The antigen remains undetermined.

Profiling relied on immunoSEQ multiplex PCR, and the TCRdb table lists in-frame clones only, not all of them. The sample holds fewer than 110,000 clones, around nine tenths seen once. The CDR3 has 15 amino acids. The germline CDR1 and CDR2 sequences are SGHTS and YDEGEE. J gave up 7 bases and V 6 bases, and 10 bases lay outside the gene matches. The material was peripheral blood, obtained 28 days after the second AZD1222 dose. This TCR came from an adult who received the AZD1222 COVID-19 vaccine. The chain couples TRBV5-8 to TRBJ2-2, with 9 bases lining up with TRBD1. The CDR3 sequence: CASILGQGYGGELFF. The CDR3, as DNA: TGTGCCAGCATCCTGGGACAGGGTTACGGCGGGGAGCTGTTTTTT.